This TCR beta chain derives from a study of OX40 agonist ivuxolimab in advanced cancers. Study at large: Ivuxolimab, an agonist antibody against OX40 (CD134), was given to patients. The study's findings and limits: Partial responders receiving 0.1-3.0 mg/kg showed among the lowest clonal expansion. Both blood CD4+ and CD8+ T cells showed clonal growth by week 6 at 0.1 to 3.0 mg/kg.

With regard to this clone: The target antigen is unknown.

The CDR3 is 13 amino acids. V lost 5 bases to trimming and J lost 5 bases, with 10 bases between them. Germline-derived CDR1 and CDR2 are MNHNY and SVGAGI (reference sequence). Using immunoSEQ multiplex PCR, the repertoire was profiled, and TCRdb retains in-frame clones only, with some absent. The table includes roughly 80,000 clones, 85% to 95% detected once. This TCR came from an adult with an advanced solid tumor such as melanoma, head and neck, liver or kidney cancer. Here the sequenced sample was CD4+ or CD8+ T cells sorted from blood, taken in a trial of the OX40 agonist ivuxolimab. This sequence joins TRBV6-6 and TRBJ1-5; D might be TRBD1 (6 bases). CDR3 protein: CASSRQVDQPQHF. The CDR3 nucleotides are TGTGCCAGCAGTAGACAGGTCGATCAGCCCCAGCATTTT.